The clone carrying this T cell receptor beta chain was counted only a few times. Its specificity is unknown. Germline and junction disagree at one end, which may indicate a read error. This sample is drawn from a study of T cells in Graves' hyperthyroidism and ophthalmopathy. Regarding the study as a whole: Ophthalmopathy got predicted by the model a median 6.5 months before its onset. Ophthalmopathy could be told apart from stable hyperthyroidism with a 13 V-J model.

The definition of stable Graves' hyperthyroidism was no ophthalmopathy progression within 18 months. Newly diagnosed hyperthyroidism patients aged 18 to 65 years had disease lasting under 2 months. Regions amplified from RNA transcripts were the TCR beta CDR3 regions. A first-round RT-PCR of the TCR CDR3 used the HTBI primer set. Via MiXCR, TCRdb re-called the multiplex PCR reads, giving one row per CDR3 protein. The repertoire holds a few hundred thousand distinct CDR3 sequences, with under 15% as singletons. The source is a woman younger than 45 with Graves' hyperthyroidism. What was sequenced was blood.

CDR3 bases: TGCAGTGCTAGTCGACACCACTCTGGGGTCAACGTCCTGACTTTC. It specifies CSASRHHSGVNVLTF. V usage is TRBV20-1 and J usage is TRBJ2-6, with unresolved D. This CDR3 region has 15 residues. Per germline, CDR1 DFQATT and CDR2 SNEGSKA (reference sequence).